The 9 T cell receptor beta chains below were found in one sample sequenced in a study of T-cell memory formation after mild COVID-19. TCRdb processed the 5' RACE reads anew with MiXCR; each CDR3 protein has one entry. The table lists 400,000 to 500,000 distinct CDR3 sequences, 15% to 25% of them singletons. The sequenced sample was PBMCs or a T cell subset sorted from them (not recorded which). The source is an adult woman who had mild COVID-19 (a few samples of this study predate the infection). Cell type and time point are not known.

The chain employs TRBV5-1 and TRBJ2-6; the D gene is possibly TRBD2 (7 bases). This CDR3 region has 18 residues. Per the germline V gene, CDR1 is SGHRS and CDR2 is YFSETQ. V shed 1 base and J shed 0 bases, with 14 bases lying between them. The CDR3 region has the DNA TGCGCCAGCAGCTTGAGCTTCGGGGGGCCCTCTGGGGCCAACGTCCTGACTTTC. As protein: CASSLSFGGPSGANVLTF.

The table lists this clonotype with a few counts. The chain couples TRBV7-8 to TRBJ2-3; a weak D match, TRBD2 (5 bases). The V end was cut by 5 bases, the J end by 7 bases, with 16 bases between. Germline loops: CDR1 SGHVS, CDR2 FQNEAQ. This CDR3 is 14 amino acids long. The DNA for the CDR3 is TGTGCCAGCAGCACACGATTTAGCGCATATACGCAGTATTTT. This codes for CASSTRFSAYTQYF.

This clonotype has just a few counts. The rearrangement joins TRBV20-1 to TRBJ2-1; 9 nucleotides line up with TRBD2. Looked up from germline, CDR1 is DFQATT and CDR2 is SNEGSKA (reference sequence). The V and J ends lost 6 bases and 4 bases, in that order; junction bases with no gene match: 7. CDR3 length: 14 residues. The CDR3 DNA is TGCAGTGCAGTCCTAGCGGGATCGTACAATGAGCAGTTCTTC. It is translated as CSAVLAGSYNEQFF.

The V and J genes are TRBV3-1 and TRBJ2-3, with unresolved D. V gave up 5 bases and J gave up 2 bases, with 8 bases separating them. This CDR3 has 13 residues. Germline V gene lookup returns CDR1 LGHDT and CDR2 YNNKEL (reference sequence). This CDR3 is CASSFTITDTQYF. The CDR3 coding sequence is TGTGCCAGCAGCTTCACTATCACAGATACGCAGTATTTT.

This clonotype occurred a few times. The CDR3 DNA is TGTGCCAGCACCCGTCGGGATGACGAGCAGTACTTC. Its translation is CASTRRDDEQYF. The V and J genes are TRBV11-3 and TRBJ2-7; TRBD2 is a possible D gene (5 bases). The CDR3 runs 12 residues. Trimming shortened V by 7 bases and J by 5 bases, and 12 bases separated the two germline ends. CDR1 and CDR2 from the germline V gene are SGHNT and YENEEA.

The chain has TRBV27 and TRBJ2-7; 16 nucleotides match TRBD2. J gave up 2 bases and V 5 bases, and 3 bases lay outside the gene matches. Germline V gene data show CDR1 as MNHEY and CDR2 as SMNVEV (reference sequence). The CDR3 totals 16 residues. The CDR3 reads CASSHGTSGGAYEQYF. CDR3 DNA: TGTGCCAGCAGTCATGGGACTAGCGGGGGGGCCTACGAGCAGTACTTC.

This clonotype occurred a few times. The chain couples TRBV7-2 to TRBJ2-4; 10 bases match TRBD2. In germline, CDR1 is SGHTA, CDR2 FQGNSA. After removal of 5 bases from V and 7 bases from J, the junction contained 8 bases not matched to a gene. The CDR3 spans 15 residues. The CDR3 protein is CASSPSGSIINIQYF. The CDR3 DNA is TGTGCCAGCAGCCCTAGCGGGAGTATAATTAACATTCAGTACTTC.

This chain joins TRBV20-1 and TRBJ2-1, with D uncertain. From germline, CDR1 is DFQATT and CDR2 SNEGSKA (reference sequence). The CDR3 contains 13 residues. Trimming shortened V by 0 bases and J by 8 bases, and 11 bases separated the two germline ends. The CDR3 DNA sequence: TGCAGTGCTAGAGATTGGGCGGCACATGAGCAGTTCTTC. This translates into CSARDWAAHEQFF.

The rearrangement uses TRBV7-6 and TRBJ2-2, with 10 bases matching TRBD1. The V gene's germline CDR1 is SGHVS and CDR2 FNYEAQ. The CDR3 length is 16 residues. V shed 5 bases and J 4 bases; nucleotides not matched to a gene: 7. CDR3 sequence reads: CASSRGDRGGTGELFF. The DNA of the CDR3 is TGTGCCAGCAGCCGGGGGGACAGGGGAGGCACCGGGGAGCTGTTTTTT. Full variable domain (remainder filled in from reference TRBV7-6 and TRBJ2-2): GAGVSQSPRYKVTKRGQDVALRCDPISGHVSLYWYRQALGQGPEFLTYFNYEAQQDKSGLPNDRFSAERPEGSISTLTIQRTEQRDSAMYRCASSRGDRGGTGELFFGEGSRLTVL.